Given below is one T cell receptor (beta chain) in context. Its antigen is still unknown. The primer mix had 60 Vbeta and 13 Jbeta primers. Only in-frame clones appear in the TCRdb table, and some are missing; sequencing was by immunoSEQ multiplex PCR. The sample shows 120,000 or so clones, approximately 75% of them seen only once. Losses at the gene ends were 4 bases for V and 6 bases for J; bases not matched to a gene: 4. CDR3 length equals 14 residues. Germline V CDR1 and CDR2: MNHEY, SMNVEV (reference sequence). The data were taken from a study of cytomegalovirus exposure and HLA in healthy donors. Study-level findings and limits: In a later analysis, about 17,000 TCR beta sequences were associated with HLA alleles at 0.05 false discovery rate. The authors enumerated 164 TCR beta chains as linked to cytomegalovirus. The study had only CMV serostatus as immune exposure information.

The sequenced sample was PBMCs. The sequence was obtained from a man aged 30 to 45 in good health and CMV-seronegative. The chain has TRBV27 and TRBJ2-3, with TRBD1 matching over 10 bases. This CDR3 is CASSWTGGGDTQYF. CDR3 in DNA: TGTGCCAGCAGTTGGACAGGGGGGGGCGATACGCAGTATTTT.